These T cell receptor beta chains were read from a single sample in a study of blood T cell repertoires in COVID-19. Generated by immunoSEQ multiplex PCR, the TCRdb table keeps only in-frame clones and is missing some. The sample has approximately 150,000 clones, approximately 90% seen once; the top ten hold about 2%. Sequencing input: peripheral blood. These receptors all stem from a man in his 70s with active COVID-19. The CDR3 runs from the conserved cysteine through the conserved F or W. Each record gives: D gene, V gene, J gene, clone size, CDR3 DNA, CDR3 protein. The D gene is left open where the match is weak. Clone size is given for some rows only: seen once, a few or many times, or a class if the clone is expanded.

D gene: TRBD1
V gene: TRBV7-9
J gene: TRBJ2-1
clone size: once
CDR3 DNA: TGTGCCAGCAGACCAGGGGGCGATGAGCGGTTCTTC
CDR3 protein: CASRPGGDERFF

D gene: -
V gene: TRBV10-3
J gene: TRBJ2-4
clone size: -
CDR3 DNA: TGTGCCATCGGGGACCCAGGGGACATTCAGTACTTC
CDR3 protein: CAIGDPGDIQYF

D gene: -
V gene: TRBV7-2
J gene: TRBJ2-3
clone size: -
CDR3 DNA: TGTGCCAGCAGCTTAGAGGTGTTGCGGGATACGCAGTATTTT
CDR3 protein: CASSLEVLRDTQYF

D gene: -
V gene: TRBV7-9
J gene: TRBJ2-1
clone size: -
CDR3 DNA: TGTGCCAGCAGGGCACGGGGTGCCAGAGGTGAGCAGTTCTTC
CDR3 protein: CASRARGARGEQFF

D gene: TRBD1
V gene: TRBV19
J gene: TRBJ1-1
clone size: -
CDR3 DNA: TGTGCCAGTAGTACCGGGACAGGGCGGTTTCGGACTGAAGCTTTCTTT
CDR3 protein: CASSTGTGRFRTEAFF

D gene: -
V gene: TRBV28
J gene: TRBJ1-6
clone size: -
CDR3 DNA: TGTGCCAGCAGCTCCCCTCCCTGGCACGGGGGTTCACCCCTCCACTTT
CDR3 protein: CASSSPPWHGGSPLHF

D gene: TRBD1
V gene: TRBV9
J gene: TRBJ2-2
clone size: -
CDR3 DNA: TGTGCCAGCAGCGACAGGGGCGAGGTCACCGGGGAGCTGTTTTTT
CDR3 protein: CASSDRGEVTGELFF

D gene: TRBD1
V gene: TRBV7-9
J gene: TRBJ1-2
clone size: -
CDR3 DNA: TGTGCCAGCAGCCCAGAAACGACAGGGGGCTATGGCTACACCTTC
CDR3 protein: CASSPETTGGYGYTF

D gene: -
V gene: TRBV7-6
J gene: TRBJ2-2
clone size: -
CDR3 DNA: TGTGCCAGCAGTTTGGGAGGAGGGGTCGGCACCGGGGAGCTGTTTTTT
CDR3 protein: CASSLGGGVGTGELFF

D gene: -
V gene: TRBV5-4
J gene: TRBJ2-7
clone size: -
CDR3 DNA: TGTGCCAGCAGCTTGGCCGAGGAGAGCTCCTACGAGCAGTACTTC
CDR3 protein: CASSLAEESSYEQYF

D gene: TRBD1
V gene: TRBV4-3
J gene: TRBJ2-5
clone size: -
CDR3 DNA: TGCGCCAGCAGCCAAGGGACAGGGGGCCAAGAGACCCAGTACTTC
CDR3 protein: CASSQGTGGQETQYF

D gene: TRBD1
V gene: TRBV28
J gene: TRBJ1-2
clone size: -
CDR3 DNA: TGTGCCAGCACCTTAGACAGGGACGATCGCTACACCTTC
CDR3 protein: CASTLDRDDRYTF

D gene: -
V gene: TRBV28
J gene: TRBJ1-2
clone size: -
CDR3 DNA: TGTGCCAGCAGCCCCCCGGGACTATGGGGCTACACCTTC
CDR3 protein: CASSPPGLWGYTF

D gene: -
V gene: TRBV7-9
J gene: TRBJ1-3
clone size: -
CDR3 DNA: TGTGCCAGCAGCTTGGAGGCTTTCTCTGGAAACACCATATATTTT
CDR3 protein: CASSLEAFSGNTIYF

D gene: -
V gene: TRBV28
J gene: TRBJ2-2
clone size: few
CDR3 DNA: TGTGCCAGCAGTCGCGGACAGACGAACACCGGGGAGCTGTTTTTT
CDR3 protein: CASSRGQTNTGELFF

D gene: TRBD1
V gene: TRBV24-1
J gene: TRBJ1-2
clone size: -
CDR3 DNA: TGTGCCACCAGTCGGCAGGGGGACTATGGCTACACCTTC
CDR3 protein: CATSRQGDYGYTF

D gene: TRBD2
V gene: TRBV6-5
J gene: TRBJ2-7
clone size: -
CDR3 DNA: TGTGCCAGCACCCGGACTAGCGGCTCCTACGAGCAGTACTTC
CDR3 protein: CASTRTSGSYEQYF

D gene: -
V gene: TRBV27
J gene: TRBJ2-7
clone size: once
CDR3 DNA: TGTGCCAGCAAAGTGAAGGGGTTAAGCTCCTACGAGCAGTACTTC
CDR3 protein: CASKVKGLSSYEQYF

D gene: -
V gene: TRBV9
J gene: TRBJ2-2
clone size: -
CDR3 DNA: TGTGCCAGCAGCGTAGCCGGGAACACCGGGGAGCTGTTTTTT
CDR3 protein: CASSVAGNTGELFF

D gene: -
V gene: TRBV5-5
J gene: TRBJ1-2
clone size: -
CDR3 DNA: TGTGCCAGCAGCTTGATGGGGGGGAGCTATGGCTACACCTTC
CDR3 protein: CASSLMGGSYGYTF

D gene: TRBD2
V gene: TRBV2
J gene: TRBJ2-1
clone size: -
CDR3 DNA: TGTGCCAGCAGGTACACTAGCGGGAGTAATACGAATGAGCAGTTCTTC
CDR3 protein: CASRYTSGSNTNEQFF

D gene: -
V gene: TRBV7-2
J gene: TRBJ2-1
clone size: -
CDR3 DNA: TGTGCCAGCAGCATCGGCCCAACCGGGGAGCAGTTCTTC
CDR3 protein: CASSIGPTGEQFF

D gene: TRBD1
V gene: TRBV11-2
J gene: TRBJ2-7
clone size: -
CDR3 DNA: TGTGCCAGCAGCTTAACGGGTGCAGGGGGCGTCTACGAGCAGTACTTC
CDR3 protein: CASSLTGAGGVYEQYF

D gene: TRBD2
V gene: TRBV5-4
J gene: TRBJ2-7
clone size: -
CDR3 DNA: TGTGCCAGCAGCGCGTCTAGCTTAGCGGGAATCTACGAGCAGTACTTC
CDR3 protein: CASSASSLAGIYEQYF